This T cell receptor (beta chain) was profiled in a study of blood T cell repertoires in COVID-19 (dated by TCRdb to about 2020). Study-wide context: The collaborator samples originated in the United States, Italy and Spain and spanned the acute and convalescent phases of COVID-19. The repertoires were released in a freely available public database intended as a resource for research on the immune response to SARS-CoV-2. Where available, HLA class I and class II types were taken from metadata supplied by the sample provider and were not determined by assay-based typing. The material from the prospective study consisted of cDNA or gDNA derived from T cells, B-cell-depleted T cells, or PBMCs. Deeply sampled blood TCRbeta repertoires from subjects exposed to, actively infected with, or recovered from COVID-19 were included in the dataset. Samples came from the ongoing ImmuneRACE study (first 160 participants) plus 1,254 subjects from 6 global collaborators. A de-identified subject ID, COVID-19 status, age in years and sex were almost always included in the sample metadata.

TCRbeta CDR3 regions were amplified from genomic DNA using the immunoSEQ Assay, a bias-controlled multiplex PCR. Per the original workflow: Nucleated cell counts per sample were estimated from amplification of reference gene primers within the assay. To quantify the absolute abundance of each unique TCRbeta CDR3 rearrangement, sequence reads were collapsed and filtered. Productive Simpson clonality was computed per sample as the square root of Simpson's diversity index over productive rearrangements. In its TCRdb copy, this immuneACCESS table keeps in-frame sequences only and misses some clones. Where compared with another copy, unresolved V genes explain less than half of these, and the others have no known cause. The V and J calls and clone size come from that table; D and trimming were worked out from the DNA. The sample records just over 300,000 clones, under 90% of which are singletons. Together, the top ten hold 3.5% to 4.5% of the sample.

Trimming accounts for 0 bases at V and 3 bases at J, while the number of junction bases matched to no gene is 2. The CDR3, cysteine through phenylalanine, is 15 amino acids long. Only CDR3 DNA is held: 45 bases, read in frame from base 1. Per the germline V gene (reference sequence), LNHDA is the CDR1 and SQIVND is the CDR2. Broader findings and caveats from the paper: The quantity of clinical and demographic metadata differed by source and by participant and was supplied without curation.

Participants in the prospective study were enrolled through a virtual design, were aged 18 to 89 years, and lived in 24 United States geographic areas. In the prospective study, cohorts were assigned on the basis of participant-reported clinical history obtained from a screening survey and a study questionnaire. Recovered participants in ImmuneRACE Cohort 3 were defined as having two consecutive negative NP/OP PCR tests, clearance from a healthcare professional, or resolution of symptoms. Mobile phlebotomists in the prospective study collected whole blood, serum and a nasopharyngeal or oropharyngeal swab from every participant. Additional blood draws and questionnaires over an approximately 2-month period could optionally be provided by prospective study participants. Before DNA extraction, blood samples from the prospective study were shipped at room temperature or frozen. Of note for this clone: Its recognized antigen is unknown. Per-nucleotide qualities are absent, and no much larger clonotype sits a single base away.

The V and J segments used are TRBV19 and TRBJ2-7, with TRBD2 matching 10 junction bases. This clonotype originated in a man younger than 45 who had recovered from COVID-19. The sample comprised PBMCs or T cells enriched from blood (not recorded which). The nucleotides read TGTGCCAGTAGTATAGAGGCTAGCGGGAGCTACGAGCAGTACTTC. The resulting protein is CASSIEASGSYEQYF.